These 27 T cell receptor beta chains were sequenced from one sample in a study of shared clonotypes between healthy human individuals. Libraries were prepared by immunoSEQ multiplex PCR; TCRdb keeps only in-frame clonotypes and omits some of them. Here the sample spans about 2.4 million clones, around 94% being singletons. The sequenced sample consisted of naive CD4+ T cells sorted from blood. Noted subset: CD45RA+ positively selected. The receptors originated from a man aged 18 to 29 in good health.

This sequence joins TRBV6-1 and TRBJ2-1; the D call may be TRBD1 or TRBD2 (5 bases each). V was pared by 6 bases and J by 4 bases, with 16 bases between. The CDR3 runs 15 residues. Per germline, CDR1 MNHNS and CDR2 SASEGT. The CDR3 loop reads CASSETGDRYNEQFF. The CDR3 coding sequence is TGTGCCAGCAGCGAGACCGGGGACCGTTACAATGAGCAGTTCTTC.

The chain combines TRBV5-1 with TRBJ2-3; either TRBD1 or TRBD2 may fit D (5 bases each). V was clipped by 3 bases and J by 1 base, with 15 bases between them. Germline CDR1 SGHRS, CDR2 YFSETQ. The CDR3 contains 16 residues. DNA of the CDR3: TGCGCCAGCAGCTCACCCGGGACGGCAGGCACAGATACGCAGTATTTT. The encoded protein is CASSSPGTAGTDTQYF.

The DNA of the CDR3 is TGTGCCAGCAGCTTCCAGAAACCCCAAGAGACCCAGTACTTC. Encoded protein: CASSFQKPQETQYF. The chain is built from TRBV5-5 and TRBJ2-5; no firm D call. The germline V and J ends were trimmed by 2 bases and 1 base, with 9 bases remaining between them. Germline CDR1 SGHKS, CDR2 YYEKEE (reference sequence). There are 14 residues in the CDR3. Full variable domain (remainder filled in from reference TRBV5-5 and TRBJ2-5): DAGVTQSPTHLIKTRGQQVTLRCSPISGHKSVSWYQQVLGQGPQFIFQYYEKEERGRGNFPDRFSARQFPNYSSELNVNALLLGDSALYLCASSFQKPQETQYFGPGTRLLVL.

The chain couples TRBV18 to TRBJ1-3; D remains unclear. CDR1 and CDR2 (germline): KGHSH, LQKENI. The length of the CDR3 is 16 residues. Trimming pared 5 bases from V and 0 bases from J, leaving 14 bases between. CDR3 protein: CASSAQAASSGNTIYF. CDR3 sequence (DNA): TGTGCCAGCTCAGCGCAGGCGGCCAGCTCTGGAAACACCATATATTTT.

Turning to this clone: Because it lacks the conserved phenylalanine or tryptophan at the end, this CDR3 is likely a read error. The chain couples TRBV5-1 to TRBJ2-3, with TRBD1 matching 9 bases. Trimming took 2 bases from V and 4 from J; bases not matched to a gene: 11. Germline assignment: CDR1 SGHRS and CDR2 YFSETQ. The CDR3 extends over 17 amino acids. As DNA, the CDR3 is TGCGCCAGCAGCTTTGACAGGGGGAATGATGTCGCAGATACGCAGTATCTT. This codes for CASSFDRGNDVADTQYL.

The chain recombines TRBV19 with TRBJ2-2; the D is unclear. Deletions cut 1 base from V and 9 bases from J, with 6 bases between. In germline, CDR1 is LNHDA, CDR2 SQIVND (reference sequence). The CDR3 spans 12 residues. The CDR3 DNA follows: TGTGCCAGTAGTATAGTCCCCCGGGAGCTGTTTTTT. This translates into CASSIVPRELFF.

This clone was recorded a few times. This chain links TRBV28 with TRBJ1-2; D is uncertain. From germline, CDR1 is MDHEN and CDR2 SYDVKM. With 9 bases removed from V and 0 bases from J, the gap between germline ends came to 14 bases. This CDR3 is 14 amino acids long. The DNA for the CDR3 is TGTGCCAGTTGGCGTACCGGGCCTAACTATGGCTACACCTTC. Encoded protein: CASWRTGPNYGYTF.

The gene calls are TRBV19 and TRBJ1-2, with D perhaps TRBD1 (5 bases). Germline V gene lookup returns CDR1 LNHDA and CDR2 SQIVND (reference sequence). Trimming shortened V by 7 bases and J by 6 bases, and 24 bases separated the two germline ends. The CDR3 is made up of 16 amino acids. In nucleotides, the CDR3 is TGTGCCAGTACGTCCTACTCTACATTGGGGGTAAATGGCTACACCTTC. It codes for CASTSYSTLGVNGYTF. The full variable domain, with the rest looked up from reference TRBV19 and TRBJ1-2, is DGGITQSPKYLFRKEGQNVTLSCEQNLNHDAMYWYRQDPGQGLRLIYYSQIVNDFQKGDIAEGYSVSREKKESFPLTVTSAQKNPTAFYLCASTSYSTLGVNGYTFGSGTRLTVV.

CDR3 bases: TGTGCCAGCAGTTACGAGGGTGCTGGGACCTACGAGCAGTACTTC. It translates to CASSYEGAGTYEQYF. The chain carries TRBV6-5 and TRBJ2-7, with D possibly being TRBD2 (5 bases). The germline V and J ends were trimmed by 2 bases and 2 bases, with 13 bases remaining between them. In germline, CDR1 is MNHEY, CDR2 SVGAGI. The CDR3 is 15 amino acids.

In DNA form, the CDR3 reads TGTGCCAGCAGCTTAGGTAGGACAGTGAACACCGGGGAGCTGTTTTTT. The encoded protein is CASSLGRTVNTGELFF. The V and J genes are TRBV7-9 and TRBJ2-2; D might be TRBD1 (6 bases). The CDR3 is made up of 16 amino acids. The V end was cut by 1 base, the J end by 1 base, with 10 bases between. The V gene's germline CDR1 is SEHNR and CDR2 FQNEAQ (reference sequence).

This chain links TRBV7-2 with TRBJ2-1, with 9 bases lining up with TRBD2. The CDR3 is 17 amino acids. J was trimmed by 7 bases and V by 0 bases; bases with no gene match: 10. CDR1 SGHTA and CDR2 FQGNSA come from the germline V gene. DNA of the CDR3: TGTGCCAGCAGCTTAGCAATCAGGACTAGCGTTCGAAATGAGCAGTTCTTC. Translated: CASSLAIRTSVRNEQFF.

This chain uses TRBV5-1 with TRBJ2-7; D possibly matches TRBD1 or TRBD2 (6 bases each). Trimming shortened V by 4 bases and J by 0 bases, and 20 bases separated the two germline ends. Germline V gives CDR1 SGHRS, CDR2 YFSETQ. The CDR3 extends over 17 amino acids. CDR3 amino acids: CASSMGLTGPSSYEQYF. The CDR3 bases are TGCGCCAGCAGCATGGGACTTACAGGGCCGAGCTCCTACGAGCAGTACTTC.

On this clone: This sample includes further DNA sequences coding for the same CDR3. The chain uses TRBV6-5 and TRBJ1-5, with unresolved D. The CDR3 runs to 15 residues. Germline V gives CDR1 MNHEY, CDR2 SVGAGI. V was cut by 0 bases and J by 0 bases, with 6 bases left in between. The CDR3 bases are TGTGCCAGCAGTTACTCCCAATATAGCAATCAGCCCCAGCATTTT. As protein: CASSYSQYSNQPQHF.

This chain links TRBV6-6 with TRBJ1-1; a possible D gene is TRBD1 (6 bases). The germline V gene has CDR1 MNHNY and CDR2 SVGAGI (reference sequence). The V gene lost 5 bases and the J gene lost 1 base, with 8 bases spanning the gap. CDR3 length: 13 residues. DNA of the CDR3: TGTGCCAGCAGTCGACAGGAGAACACTGAAGCTTTCTTT. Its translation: CASSRQENTEAFF.

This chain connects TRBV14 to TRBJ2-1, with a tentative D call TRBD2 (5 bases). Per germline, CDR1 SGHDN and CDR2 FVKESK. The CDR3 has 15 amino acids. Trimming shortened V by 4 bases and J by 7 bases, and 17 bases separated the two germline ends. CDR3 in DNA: TGTGCCAGCAGCCGAGCTTTAGGCGGGTTAAATGAGCAGTTCTTC. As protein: CASSRALGGLNEQFF.

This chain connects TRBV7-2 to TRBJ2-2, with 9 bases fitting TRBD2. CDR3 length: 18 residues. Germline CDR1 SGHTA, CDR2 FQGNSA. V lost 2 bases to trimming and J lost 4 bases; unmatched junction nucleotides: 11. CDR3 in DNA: TGTGCCAGCAGCTTACTCGCTAGCGGGATCACGGGCACCGGGGAGCTGTTTTTT. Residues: CASSLLASGITGTGELFF.

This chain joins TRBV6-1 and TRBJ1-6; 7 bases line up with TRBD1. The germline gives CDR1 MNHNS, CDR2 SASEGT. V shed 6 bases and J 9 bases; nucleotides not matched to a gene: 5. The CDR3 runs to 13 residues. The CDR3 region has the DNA TGTGCCAGCAGAGATCAGGGGGGTTCACCCCTCCACTTT. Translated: CASRDQGGSPLHF.

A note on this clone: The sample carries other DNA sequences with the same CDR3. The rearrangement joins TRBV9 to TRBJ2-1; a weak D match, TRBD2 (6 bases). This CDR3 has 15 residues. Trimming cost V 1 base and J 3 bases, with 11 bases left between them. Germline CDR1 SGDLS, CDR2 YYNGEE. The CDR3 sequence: CASSVSGGSYNEQFF. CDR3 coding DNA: TGTGCCAGCAGCGTAAGTGGAGGGAGCTACAATGAGCAGTTCTTC.

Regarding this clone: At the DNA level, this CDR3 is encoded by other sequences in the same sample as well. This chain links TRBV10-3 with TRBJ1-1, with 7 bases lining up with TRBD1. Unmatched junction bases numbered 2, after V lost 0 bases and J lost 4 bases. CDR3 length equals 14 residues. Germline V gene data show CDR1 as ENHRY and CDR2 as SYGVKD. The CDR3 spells CAISESSGGTEAFF. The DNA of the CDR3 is TGTGCCATCAGTGAGTCTTCAGGGGGCACTGAAGCTTTCTTT.

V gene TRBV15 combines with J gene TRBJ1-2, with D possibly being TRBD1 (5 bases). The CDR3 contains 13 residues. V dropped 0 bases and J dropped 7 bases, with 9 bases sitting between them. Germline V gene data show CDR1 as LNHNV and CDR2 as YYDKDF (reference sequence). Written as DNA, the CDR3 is TGTGCCACCAGCAGAGATGGGGCGGGTGGCTACACCTTC. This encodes CATSRDGAGGYTF.

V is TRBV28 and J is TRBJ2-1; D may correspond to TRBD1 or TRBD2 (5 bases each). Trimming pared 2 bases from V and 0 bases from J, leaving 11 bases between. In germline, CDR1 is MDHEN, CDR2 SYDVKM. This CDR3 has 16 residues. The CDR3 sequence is CASSLDIGASYNEQFF. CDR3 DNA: TGTGCCAGCAGTTTAGACATCGGGGCCTCCTACAATGAGCAGTTCTTC.

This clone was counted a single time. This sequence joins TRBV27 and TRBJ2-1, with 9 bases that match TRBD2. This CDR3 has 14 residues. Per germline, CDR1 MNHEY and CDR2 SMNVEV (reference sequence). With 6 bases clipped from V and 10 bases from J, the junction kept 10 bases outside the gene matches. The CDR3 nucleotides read TGTGCCAGCAGGCGGGAGGGCTGGGTTGGAGAGCAGTTCTTC. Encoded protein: CASRREGWVGEQFF.

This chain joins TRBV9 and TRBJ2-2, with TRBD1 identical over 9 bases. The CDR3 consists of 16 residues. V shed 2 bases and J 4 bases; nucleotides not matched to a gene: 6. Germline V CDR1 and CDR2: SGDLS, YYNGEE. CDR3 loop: CASSVDRGITTGELFF. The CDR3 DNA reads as TGTGCCAGCAGCGTTGACAGGGGGATTACCACCGGGGAGCTGTTTTTT.

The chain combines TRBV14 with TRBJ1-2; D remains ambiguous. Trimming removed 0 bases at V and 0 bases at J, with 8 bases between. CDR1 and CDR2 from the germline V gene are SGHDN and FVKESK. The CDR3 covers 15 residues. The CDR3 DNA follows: TGTGCCAGCAGCCAAGATTCCCGCCCTAACTATGGCTACACCTTC. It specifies CASSQDSRPNYGYTF. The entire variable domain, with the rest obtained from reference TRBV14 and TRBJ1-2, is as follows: EAGVTQFPSHSVIEKGQTVTLRCDPISGHDNLYWYRRVMGKEIKFLLHFVKESKQDESGMPNNRFLAERTGGTYSTLKVQPAELEDSGVYFCASSQDSRPNYGYTFGSGTRLTVV.

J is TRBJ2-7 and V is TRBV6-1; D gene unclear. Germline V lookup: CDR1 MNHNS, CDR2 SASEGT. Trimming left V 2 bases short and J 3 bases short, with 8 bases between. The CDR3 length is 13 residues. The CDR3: CASSENSRYEQYF. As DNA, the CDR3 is TGTGCCAGCAGTGAAAACAGCCGCTACGAGCAGTACTTC.

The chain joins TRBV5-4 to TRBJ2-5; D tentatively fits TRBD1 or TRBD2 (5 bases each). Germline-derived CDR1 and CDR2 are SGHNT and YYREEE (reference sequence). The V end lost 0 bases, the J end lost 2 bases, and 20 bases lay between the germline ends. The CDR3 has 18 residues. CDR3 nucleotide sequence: TGTGCCAGCAGCTTGGGGGGCGGGTTTAGCGCCCTTCAAGAGACCCAGTACTTC. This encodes CASSLGGGFSALQETQYF.

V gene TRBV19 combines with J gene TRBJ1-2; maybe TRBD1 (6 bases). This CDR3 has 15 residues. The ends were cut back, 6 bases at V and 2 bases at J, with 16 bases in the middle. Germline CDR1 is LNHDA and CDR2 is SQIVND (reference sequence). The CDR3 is CASRQRDTGNYGYTF. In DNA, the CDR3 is TGTGCCAGTAGACAACGGGACACCGGAAACTATGGCTACACCTTC.